This T cell receptor (beta chain) was identified in a study of shared clonotypes between healthy human individuals. The CDR3 consists of 11 residues. Germline CDR1 is DFQATT and CDR2 is SNEGSKA (reference sequence). The ends were cut back, 5 bases at V and 4 bases at J, with 8 bases in the middle. Some clones are missing from TCRdb's copy, which holds only in-frame ones; the method was immunoSEQ multiplex PCR. This table holds about 2.5 million clones, under 95% found once. Concerning this clone itself: Within the sample, other DNA sequences also encode this same CDR3.

This sequence was found in a man between 18 and 35 years old in good health. Some clones in this sample may be carry-over from other donors' samples. Input material: naive CD4+ T cells from PBMCs. Described subset: CD45RA+ positively selected. V and J are TRBV20-1 and TRBJ1-2; D gene uncertain. CDR3 region: CSARIAYGYTF. The CDR3 region has the DNA TGCAGTGCTCGCATCGCCTATGGCTACACCTTC.